What follows are 16 T cell receptor beta chains derived from one specimen sequenced in a study of T cell responses to AZD1222 COVID-19 vaccine. Libraries were prepared by immunoSEQ multiplex PCR; TCRdb keeps only in-frame clonotypes and omits some of them. The table has roughly 140,000 clones, approximately 90% seen once; the top ten hold over 1.2%. Material: peripheral blood, obtained 28 days after the second AZD1222 dose. These receptor sequences come from an adult who received the AZD1222 COVID-19 vaccine.

The chain employs TRBV6-5 and TRBJ1-5; D gene unclear. This CDR3 region has 15 residues. Germline V CDR1 and CDR2: MNHEY, SVGAGI. The V and J ends lost 6 bases and 2 bases respectively, with 14 bases between them. The CDR3 is CASSHQQAGNQPQHF. In DNA, the CDR3 is TGTGCCAGCAGCCACCAGCAGGCGGGCAATCAGCCCCAGCATTTT.

The chain couples TRBV3-1 (or the pseudogene TRBV3-2) to TRBJ1-3; D possibly corresponds to TRBD1 (6 bases). Germline-derived CDR1 and CDR2 are LGHDT and YNNKEL (reference sequence). The CDR3 runs 14 residues. V lost 5 bases, J lost 1 base, and 9 bases lay in between. The CDR3 here is CASSGGPSGNTIYF. DNA for the CDR3: TGTGCCAGCAGCGGGGGCCCTTCTGGAAACACCATATATTTT.

The chain couples TRBV15 to TRBJ2-7, with no clear D. Trimming removed 1 base at V and 5 bases at J, with 18 bases between. The CDR3 spans 16 residues. Germline V gene data show CDR1 as LNHNV and CDR2 as YYDKDF (reference sequence). Here the CDR3 reads CATSRVPGPKAHEQYF. Here the CDR3 DNA reads TGTGCCACCAGCAGAGTCCCGGGCCCCAAAGCCCACGAGCAGTACTTC.

This chain uses TRBV10-2 with TRBJ2-7; D unresolved. The CDR3 runs to 12 residues. V dropped 1 base and J dropped 0 bases, with 1 base sitting between them. CDR1 is WSHSY, CDR2 SAAADI, per germline. For the CDR3, the DNA is TGCGCCAGCAGTGAGTTCTCCTACGAGCAGTACTTC. Translation gives CASSEFSYEQYF.

This clone was seen just once. This chain joins TRBV18 and TRBJ1-4; no reliable D call. V gave up 2 bases and J gave up 1 base, with 8 bases separating them. This CDR3 has 15 residues. The V gene's germline CDR1 is KGHSH and CDR2 LQKENI. The CDR3 bases are TGTGCCAGCTCACCAAGGAGGGAAACTAATGAAAAACTGTTTTTT. Protein sequence: CASSPRRETNEKLFF. Full variable domain (rest looked up from reference TRBV18 and TRBJ1-4): NAGVMQNPRHLVRRRGQEARLRCSPMKGHSHVYWYRQLPEEGLKFMVYLQKENIIDESGMPKERFSAEFPKEGPSILRIQQVVRGDSAAYFCASSPRRETNEKLFFGSGTQLSVL.

The V gene is TRBV13, the J gene TRBJ2-5, with 7 bases aligning to TRBD2. CDR1 is PRHDT and CDR2 is FYEKMQ in the germline V gene (reference sequence). Losses at the gene ends were 5 bases for V and 7 bases for J; bases not matched to a gene: 25. CDR3 length: 19 amino acids. CDR3 region: CASSRIGAGVNTGEVTQYF. The CDR3 region has the DNA TGTGCCAGCAGCCGTATAGGGGCGGGAGTCAATACAGGCGAAGTGACCCAGTACTTC.

This chain joins TRBV15 and TRBJ2-7; tentatively, D is TRBD2 (5 bases). Germline CDR1 LNHNV, CDR2 YYDKDF (reference sequence). V was trimmed by 5 bases and J by 2 bases, leaving 19 bases between them. CDR3 length: 16 amino acids. The CDR3 sequence is CATSRDTGKVPYEQYF. CDR3 in DNA: TGTGCCACCAGCCGTGACACCGGGAAAGTGCCCTACGAGCAGTACTTC.

The J gene is TRBJ1-2, the V gene TRBV9; 8 nucleotides align to TRBD1. Trimming took 3 bases from V and 5 from J; bases not matched to a gene: 9. Germline V gene lookup returns CDR1 SGDLS and CDR2 YYNGEE. There are 15 residues in the CDR3. The CDR3 loop reads CASSAPGGLGYGYTF. The CDR3, as DNA: TGTGCCAGCAGCGCCCCAGGGGGCCTGGGGTATGGCTACACCTTC.

The gene calls are TRBV4-1 and TRBJ1-6, with D possibly being TRBD1 (5 bases). Germline values: CDR1 MGHRA, CDR2 YSYEKL. The CDR3 covers 17 residues. The germline V and J ends were trimmed by 1 base and 3 bases, with 13 bases remaining between them. The CDR3 sequence: CASSQATELNYNSPLHF. The CDR3 DNA follows: TGCGCCAGCAGCCAAGCGACAGAGCTCAACTATAATTCACCCCTCCACTTT.

In its sample, this clone was seen many times. The chain links TRBV27 to TRBJ1-6, with a tentative D call TRBD1 (5 bases). CDR3 size: 14 residues. Trimming took 6 bases from V and 5 from J, leaving 11 bases between them. The germline V gene has CDR1 MNHEY and CDR2 SMNVEV (reference sequence). Here the CDR3 DNA reads TGTGCCAGCAGATCACGGGGGAATAATTCACCCCTCCACTTT. Protein sequence: CASRSRGNNSPLHF.

V and J are TRBV11-2 and TRBJ2-4; TRBD2 agrees at 11 bases. CDR1 and CDR2 (germline): SGHAT, FQNNGV. This CDR3 has 15 residues. The junction had 11 bases not matched to a gene; V was cut back by 7 bases and J by 9 bases. This chain's CDR3 is CASTTTSGGGGIQYF. CDR3 nucleotides: TGTGCCAGCACCACAACTAGCGGGGGTGGGGGCATTCAGTACTTC. Together with reference TRBV11-2 and TRBJ2-4, the CDR3 gives the full variable domain: EAGVAQSPRYKIIEKRQSVAFWCNPISGHATLYWYQQILGQGPKLLIQFQNNGVVDDSQLPKDRFSAERLKGVDSTLKIQPAKLEDSAVYLCASTTTSGGGGIQYFGAGTRLSVL.

V is TRBV5-1 and J is TRBJ2-7; TRBD2 is a possible D gene (5 bases). Germline CDR1 SGHRS, CDR2 YFSETQ. This CDR3 comprises 16 residues. The V end lost 3 bases, the J end lost 2 bases, and 18 bases lay between the germline ends. The CDR3 loop is CASSSESGMLTYEQYF. In DNA, the CDR3 is TGCGCCAGCAGCTCGGAGTCCGGGATGTTGACCTACGAGCAGTACTTC.

This chain joins TRBV5-1 and TRBJ1-1, with a possible D match to TRBD1 (5 bases). V gave up 2 bases and J gave up 5 bases, with 13 bases separating them. In germline, CDR1 is SGHRS, CDR2 YFSETQ. The CDR3 runs 14 residues. CDR3 sequence reads: CASSLYWDATEAFF. The CDR3 nucleotides are TGCGCCAGCAGCTTATACTGGGACGCTACTGAAGCTTTCTTT.

Only one count was recorded for this clone. The chain couples TRBV12-5 to TRBJ2-3; the match to TRBD2 covers 8 bases. The CDR3 spans 14 residues. V dropped 5 bases and J dropped 4; count of bases not matched to a gene: 5. Per the germline V gene, CDR1 is LGHNT and CDR2 is FRNRAP. In DNA, the CDR3 is TGTGCTAGTGGTATACGGGGGGGCGCAGATACGCAGTATTTT. It encodes CASGIRGGADTQYF. The full variable domain, rest sourced from reference TRBV12-5 and TRBJ2-3, is DARVTQTPRHKVTEMGQEVTMRCQPILGHNTVFWYRQTMMQGLELLAYFRNRAPLDDSGMPKDRFSAEMPDATLATLKIQPSEPRDSAVYFCASGIRGGADTQYFGPGTRLTVL.

A single count supports this clone. The rearrangement links TRBV7-2 to TRBJ1-1; 10 bases align to TRBD1. V dropped 0 bases and J dropped 4; count of bases not matched to a gene: 8. Germline-derived CDR1 and CDR2 are SGHTA and FQGNSA. The CDR3 totals 17 residues. CDR3 bases: TGTGCCAGCAGCTTAGCGCGAAGGGACAGGGGCCCCACTGAAGCTTTCTTT. Protein: CASSLARRDRGPTEAFF.

There are a few counts of this clone. The chain uses TRBV30 and TRBJ2-1; 10 bases fit TRBD2. The V gene end was trimmed by 0 bases and the J gene end by 4 bases; junction bases not matched to a gene: 3. In germline, CDR1 is GTSNPN, CDR2 SVGIG (reference sequence). The CDR3 covers 15 residues. CDR3 DNA: TGTGCCTGGAGTGTAACTAGCGGGATTTACAATGAGCAGTTCTTC. It encodes CAWSVTSGIYNEQFF.